Listed here are 28 T cell receptor beta chains from one sample, sequenced in a study of CD8 T cells in ankylosing spondylitis. TCRdb re-analysed the 5' RACE reads in MiXCR, keeping a single row per CDR3 protein. The sample has 31,000 or so distinct CDR3 sequences; more than 30% are singletons. Sequenced sample: synovial fluid, either unsorted or a sorted T cell fraction (not recorded which). The receptors come from a male donor with ankylosing spondylitis.

The chain couples TRBV13 to TRBJ2-3; TRBD1 aligns across 10 bases. The CDR3 sequence is 16 residues long. V was pared by 5 bases and J by 4 bases, with 9 bases of the junction left unmatched. CDR1 and CDR2 from the germline V gene are PRHDT and FYEKMQ (reference sequence). The CDR3 protein is CASSLYWTGGADTQYF. The CDR3 nucleotides read TGTGCCAGCAGCCTATATTGGACAGGGGGAGCAGATACGCAGTATTTT.

CDR3 sequence reads: CASREMEEQYV. The CDR3, as DNA: TGTGCCAGCAGGGAGATGGAGGAGCAGTACGTC. This sequence joins TRBV2 and TRBJ2-7; D is ambiguous. The CDR3 is 11 residues long. In germline, CDR1 is SNHLY, CDR2 FYNNEI. V shed 6 bases and J shed 7 bases, with 10 bases lying between them.

This clonotype was seen ten or more times. The chain is built from TRBV3-1 and TRBJ1-1, with a tentative D call TRBD1 (5 bases). The length of the CDR3 is 14 residues. V lost 2 bases and J lost 4, with 11 bases in between. Germline V CDR1 and CDR2: LGHDT, YNNKEL (reference sequence). CDR3 DNA: TGTGCCAGCAGCCAATACGAGGGGATCACTGAAGCTTTCTTT. It yields the protein CASSQYEGITEAFF.

The genes are TRBV6-4 and TRBJ2-2; 8 bases fit TRBD2. The length of the CDR3 is 15 residues. Looked up from germline, CDR1 is MRHNA and CDR2 is SNTAGT. V shed 5 bases and J 2 bases; nucleotides not matched to a gene: 4. The CDR3, as DNA: TGTGCCAGCAGTAAACTAGCGGATAACACCGGGGAGCTGTTTTTT. Its protein product is CASSKLADNTGELFF.

The chain carries TRBV20-1 and TRBJ1-2; D is ambiguous. The V end lost 4 bases, the J end lost 5 bases, and 17 bases lay between the germline ends. CDR3 size: 14 residues. CDR1 and CDR2 (germline): DFQATT, SNEGSKA (reference sequence). For the CDR3, the DNA is TGCAGTGCTAACCCGGCGCGGGCTTGGTATGGCTACACCTTC. Translating it yields CSANPARAWYGYTF.

The chain links TRBV7-2 to TRBJ2-7, with 8 bases aligning to TRBD2. Germline-derived CDR1 and CDR2 are SGHTA and FQGNSA. Trimming removed 5 bases from V and 5 bases from J; junction bases left unmatched: 14. This CDR3 contains 16 residues. The chain's CDR3 is CASSLLAGTLENEQYF. CDR3 DNA: TGTGCCAGCAGCCTGTTAGCGGGGACCCTCGAGAACGAGCAGTACTTC.

This clonotype has more than one count but fewer than ten. V and J are TRBV4-1 and TRBJ2-1, with 8 positions matching TRBD2. V trimming: 4 bases; J trimming: 5 bases; junction bases outside the gene matches: 13. The germline V gene has CDR1 MGHRA and CDR2 YSYEKL. The CDR3 contains 17 residues. CDR3 coding DNA: TGCGCCAGCAGCCTTATCATAGCGGGAATTTTCCACAATGAGCAGTTCTTC. Its protein product is CASSLIIAGIFHNEQFF.

The chain couples TRBV20-1 to TRBJ1-5, with D uncertain. The CDR3 totals 17 residues. The V end lost 0 bases, the J end lost 0 bases, and 15 bases lay between the germline ends. Germline V lookup: CDR1 DFQATT, CDR2 SNEGSKA (reference sequence). CDR3 bases: TGCAGTGCTAGAGATATAGATGGGAGACCTAGCAATCAGCCCCAGCATTTT. Amino acids: CSARDIDGRPSNQPQHF.

This clonotype was found many times. This sequence joins TRBV6-1 and TRBJ2-1; a possible D gene is TRBD2 (6 bases). V was trimmed by 3 bases and J by 6 bases, leaving 18 bases between them. The germline gives CDR1 MNHNS, CDR2 SASEGT. The CDR3 covers 16 residues. This chain's CDR3 is CASSEGLSGLRNEQFF. As DNA, the CDR3 is TGTGCCAGCAGTGAGGGGCTCTCGGGACTTCGCAATGAGCAGTTCTTC.

This clonotype was seen many times. This chain uses TRBV20-1 with TRBJ2-5; D remains unclear. The CDR3 has 10 residues. V lost 5 bases and J 6 bases, leaving 7 bases between the germline ends. Germline CDR1 and CDR2: DFQATT and SNEGSKA (reference sequence). CDR3 protein: CSAPYKTQYF. CDR3 nucleotide sequence: TGCAGTGCTCCCTATAAGACCCAGTACTTC.

This clonotype was seen only a few times. V is TRBV20-1 and J is TRBJ2-3, with 9 bases matching TRBD2. This CDR3 region has 17 residues. CDR1 DFQATT and CDR2 SNEGSKA come from the germline V gene (reference sequence). The V gene end was trimmed by 0 bases and the J gene end by 3 bases; junction bases not matched to a gene: 10. The DNA for the CDR3 is TGCAGTGCTAGAGAAAATGGTAGCGGGGGTTGGACAGATACGCAGTATTTT. It yields the protein CSARENGSGGWTDTQYF.

This sequence joins TRBV24-1 and TRBJ2-7; the match to TRBD1 covers 7 bases. Germline trimming cut 9 bases from V and 0 bases from J; bases unmatched to any gene: 19. Germline-derived CDR1 and CDR2 are KGHDR and SFDVKD. The CDR3 totals 18 residues. CDR3: CATRKGAGGQKSSYEQYV. The CDR3 DNA is TGTGCCACCCGCAAGGGGGCAGGGGGTCAGAAGTCCTCCTACGAGCAGTACGTC.

This clonotype was picked up a small number of times. V usage is TRBV27 and J usage is TRBJ2-5, with D hard to call. Germline V gene lookup returns CDR1 MNHEY and CDR2 SMNVEV (reference sequence). The CDR3 has 14 amino acids. The V and J ends lost 5 bases and 4 bases respectively, with 14 bases between them. CDR3 loop: CASSPLGPSETQYF. The CDR3 region has the DNA TGTGCCAGCAGTCCTCTCGGTCCTTCAGAGACCCAGTACTTC.

V and J are TRBV3-1 and TRBJ2-7; tentatively, D is TRBD2 (6 bases). Trimming took off 0 bases at V and 6 bases at J, with 12 bases between the two ends. The CDR3 is made up of 14 amino acids. Germline V gene lookup returns CDR1 LGHDT and CDR2 YNNKEL (reference sequence). CDR3 in amino acids: CASSQEVRGGEQYF. CDR3 in DNA: TGTGCCAGCAGCCAAGAGGTGCGGGGTGGCGAGCAGTACTTC.

The chain employs TRBV2 and TRBJ2-1; 14 bases are shared with TRBD2. The CDR3 spans 17 residues. After removal of 4 bases from V and 8 bases from J, the junction contained 10 bases not matched to a gene. Germline-derived CDR1 and CDR2 are SNHLY and FYNNEI. CDR3 loop: CASSARLAGGIDDEQFF. The CDR3 DNA sequence: TGTGCCAGCAGTGCCAGACTAGCGGGAGGGATAGACGATGAGCAGTTCTTC.

This chain connects TRBV11-2 to TRBJ1-1, with D uncertain. Germline V gene lookup returns CDR1 SGHAT and CDR2 FQNNGV. V lost 0 bases, J lost 0 bases, and 2 bases lay in between. This CDR3 is 13 amino acids long. This chain's CDR3 is CASSLDVNTEAFF. CDR3 nucleotides: TGTGCCAGCAGCTTAGATGTGAACACTGAAGCTTTCTTT. Full variable domain (outside the CDR3, taken from reference TRBV11-2 and TRBJ1-1): EAGVAQSPRYKIIEKRQSVAFWCNPISGHATLYWYQQILGQGPKLLIQFQNNGVVDDSQLPKDRFSAERLKGVDSTLKIQPAKLEDSAVYLCASSLDVNTEAFFGQGTRLTVV.

This clonotype was counted a few times. V is TRBV18 and J is TRBJ1-5; 9 bases line up with TRBD1. The V segment lost 2 bases and the J segment 1 base; nucleotides outside the gene matches: 12. Looked up from germline, CDR1 is KGHSH and CDR2 is LQKENI. The CDR3 contains 19 residues. The CDR3 DNA reads as TGTGCCAGCTCACCAAGGGCTCCGACAGGGGGTGACAGCAATCAGCCCCAGCATTTT. As protein: CASSPRAPTGGDSNQPQHF.

This chain joins TRBV12-3 or TRBV12-4 and TRBJ2-1; 11 positions match TRBD1. The V segment lost 6 bases and the J segment 2 bases; nucleotides outside the gene matches: 3. There are 15 residues in the CDR3. Here the CDR3 reads CASRVDRGPYNEQFF. CDR3 nucleotides: TGTGCCAGCAGAGTGGACAGGGGGCCCTACAATGAGCAGTTCTTC.

This clonotype was detected only a few times. This chain joins TRBV28 and TRBJ1-1; the D is unclear. The germline gives CDR1 MDHEN, CDR2 SYDVKM. The CDR3 extends over 15 amino acids. V was trimmed by 1 base and J by 0 bases, leaving 9 bases between them. CDR3 sequence: CASSLLAALNTEAFF. CDR3 DNA sequence: TGTGCCAGCAGTTTATTAGCAGCGCTGAACACTGAAGCTTTCTTT.

This clonotype occurred a few times. The rearrangement uses TRBV5-1 and TRBJ1-5, with unresolved D. The CDR3 length is 14 residues. CDR1 is SGHRS and CDR2 is YFSETQ in the germline V gene. V lost 4 bases and J lost 7, with 15 bases in between. The CDR3 reads CASSPDEGGQPQHF. The CDR3 nucleotides are TGCGCCAGCAGCCCAGACGAGGGCGGCCAGCCCCAGCATTTT.

This clonotype appeared a few times. The chain couples TRBV24-1 to TRBJ2-2; D is possibly TRBD2 (5 bases). The CDR3 covers 15 residues. V was shortened by 5 bases and J by 3 bases, with 12 bases between the two germline ends. In germline, CDR1 is KGHDR, CDR2 SFDVKD. This CDR3 reads CATSVGAVHTGELFF. The CDR3 region has the DNA TGTGCCACCAGTGTCGGAGCGGTACACACCGGGGAGCTGTTTTTT.

This clonotype was detected only a few times. The V call is TRBV5-5, the J call TRBJ1-5; possible D gene TRBD1, 5 bases. There are 15 residues in the CDR3. Germline V gene sequence: CDR1 SGHKS, CDR2 YYEKEE (reference sequence). V was shortened by 4 bases and J by 2 bases, with 13 bases between the two germline ends. CDR3: CASSPSWGGNQPQHF. The CDR3 DNA reads as TGTGCCAGCAGCCCTAGCTGGGGGGGCAATCAGCCCCAGCATTTT.

The sample holds a few counts of this clonotype. This chain links TRBV25-1 with TRBJ1-1; D call uncertain. Looked up from germline, CDR1 is MGHDK and CDR2 is SYGVNS. This CDR3 region has 15 residues. V gave up 0 bases and J gave up 0 bases, with 8 bases separating them. The CDR3 nucleotides are TGTGCCAGCAGTGAATACGCAGGCATGAACACTGAAGCTTTCTTT. Translated: CASSEYAGMNTEAFF.

This clonotype has ten or more counts. This chain links TRBV7-9 with TRBJ2-3; no clear D gene. Germline CDR1 is SEHNR and CDR2 is FQNEAQ (reference sequence). This CDR3 has 15 amino acids. The V gene lost 3 bases and the J gene lost 0 bases, with 10 bases spanning the gap. The CDR3: CASSLTRVSTDTQYF. The CDR3 DNA reads as TGTGCCAGCAGCTTGACCAGAGTAAGCACAGATACGCAGTATTTT.

This chain connects TRBV20-1 to TRBJ2-3; 10 bases align to TRBD2. Germline V gene sequence: CDR1 DFQATT, CDR2 SNEGSKA (reference sequence). The CDR3 covers 19 residues. V lost 3 bases and J lost 1; bases outside the gene matches: 16. The CDR3 region is CSARAPPSGSTLGTDTQYF. CDR3 in DNA: TGCAGTGCTAGGGCTCCCCCTAGCGGGAGTACTCTGGGCACAGATACGCAGTATTTT.

The chain joins TRBV19 to TRBJ2-1, with D hard to call. The CDR3 runs to 18 residues. Trimming shortened V by 4 bases and J by 0 bases, and 19 bases separated the two germline ends. Germline V CDR1 and CDR2: LNHDA, SQIVND (reference sequence). DNA of the CDR3: TGTGCCAGTAGTAGATTTAGGTGGGGATTAGGCTCCTACAATGAGCAGTTCTTC. This translates into CASSRFRWGLGSYNEQFF.

This clonotype was seen only a few times. The gene calls are TRBV6-4 and TRBJ2-1; 9 bases match TRBD2. CDR1 is MRHNA and CDR2 is SNTAGT in the germline V gene. The CDR3 length is 13 residues. V trimming: 2 bases; J trimming: 7 bases; junction bases outside the gene matches: 0. The CDR3 sequence is CASSDLAGNEQFF. CDR3 DNA: TGTGCCAGCAGTGACCTAGCGGGAAATGAGCAGTTCTTC.

This clonotype has a handful of counts. The V call is TRBV12-3 or TRBV12-4, the J call TRBJ2-1, with 7 positions matching TRBD2. V was clipped by 4 bases and J by 3 bases; unmatched bases: 6. There are 15 residues in the CDR3. The DNA of the CDR3 is TGTGCCAGCAGTTCTACTAGCGACAACTACAATGAGCAGTTCTTC. It is translated as CASSSTSDNYNEQFF.